This T cell receptor (beta chain) emerged from a study of blood T cells in healthy people across ages. In germline, CDR1 is SGHTA, CDR2 FQGNSA. Trimming took 5 bases from V and 0 from J, leaving 13 bases between them. The CDR3 runs 15 residues. Only a few counts were recorded for this clonotype. PCR was performed a second time for roughly 7 to 11 cycles using a sample-barcoded 5' primer and a J-beta primer mix. MiXCR was run by TCRdb on the 5' RACE reads, yielding one entry per CDR3 protein. The table includes around 1,800,000 distinct CDR3 sequences, approximately 39% detected once. Sample: blood. The genes are TRBV7-2 and TRBJ1-2, with D possibly TRBD1 on 5 matching bases. The clonotype comes from a human donor in good health. CDR3: CASSRGTGANYGYTF. The CDR3 DNA reads TGTGCCAGCAGCCGGGGGACGGGGGCTAACTATGGCTACACCTTC. The whole variable domain, filled in from reference TRBV7-2 and TRBJ1-2, reads GAGVSQSPSNKVTEKGKDVELRCDPISGHTALYWYRQSLGQGLEFLIYFQGNSAPDKSGLPSDRFSAERTGGSVSTLTIQRTQQEDSAVYLCASSRGTGANYGYTFGSGTRLTVV.